This T cell receptor (beta chain) was found in a study of blood T cell repertoires in COVID-19 (dated by TCRdb to 2018 to 2021). A note on the overall study: The collaborator samples originated in the United States, Italy and Spain and spanned the acute and convalescent phases of COVID-19. The material from the prospective study consisted of cDNA or gDNA derived from T cells, B-cell-depleted T cells, or PBMCs. Subjects who had been exposed to COVID-19, were actively infected with it, or had recovered from it provided the deeply sampled blood TCRbeta repertoires that made up the dataset. The repertoires were released in a freely available public database intended as a resource for research on the immune response to SARS-CoV-2. The samples were drawn from two sources: the first 160 participants of the ongoing ImmuneRACE study, and fewer than 1,500 subjects contributed by 6 global collaborators. A de-identified subject ID, COVID-19 status, age in years and sex were almost always included in the sample metadata. Where HLA class I and class II types were available, the types were taken from metadata supplied by the sample provider, not from assay-based typing.

The CDR3 holds 13 amino acids from the cysteine to the phenylalanine. The entry retains the CDR3 DNA only, 39 bases that are in frame from base 1. Per the germline V gene, SQVTM is the CDR1 and ANQGSEA is the CDR2. V and J lose 5 bases and 2 bases, and a span of 7 bases separates them. Overall results and qualifications from the work: The amount of clinical and demographic metadata varied by source and participant and was provided uncurated.

About this clone: Its antigen is not yet known. Base qualities are not at hand, and no much larger clone is one base apart.

One collaborating source in Seattle enrolled patients while the patients were actively infected and followed the patients over time throughout the course of disease. The collaborating institutions used their own protocols to collect whole blood in K2EDTA tubes. For TCRbeta analysis, collaborators shipped samples as frozen whole blood, isolated PBMCs, or DNA extracted from either of those sample types. TCRbeta CDR3 regions were amplified from genomic DNA using the immunoSEQ Assay, a bias-controlled multiplex PCR. The source study handled its data this way. The number of nucleated cells in each sample was estimated from the amplification of reference gene primers within the assay. To quantify the absolute abundance of each unique TCRbeta CDR3 rearrangement, sequence reads were collapsed and filtered. Productive Simpson clonality was computed per sample as the square root of Simpson's diversity index over productive rearrangements. TCRdb carries this immuneACCESS record with in-frame sequences only. Its versions omit some clonotypes, under half of them owing to an unresolved V gene in the studies checked, with the rest unexplained. From that table come the V and J calls and clone size; the DNA was used to work out D and trimming. The sample contains about 500,000 clones, around nine tenths of them found a single time. About 8.2% of the sample is held by the ten biggest clonotypes.

The chain is made from TRBV29-1 and TRBJ2-6; 5 matching bases give a weak D call of TRBD2. The TCR comes from a woman in her forties or fifties with COVID-19, enrolled during active disease. The sample was peripheral blood. The bases are TGCAGCGTTAGAGGGACTGGGGCCAACGTCCTGACTTTC. It encodes CSVRGTGANVLTF.